Presented here are 25 T cell receptor beta chains from one specimen sequenced in a study of fetal regulatory T cell absence and autoimmunity. Here immunoSEQ multiplex PCR was the method, and the copy in TCRdb shows in-frame clones only, minus some. The sample has around 100,000 clones; about 78% are singletons. Source material: pancreas tissue. The receptors shown here come from a male donor with IPEX syndrome.

This chain uses TRBV5-1 with TRBJ2-1; the D gene is possibly TRBD1 (5 bases). The CDR3 is 13 amino acids. Trimming removed 0 bases at V and 10 bases at J, with 11 bases between. The germline gives CDR1 SGHRS, CDR2 YFSETQ. For the CDR3, the DNA is TGCGCCAGCAGCTTGGAGGGTTCAGGGGAGCAGTTCTTC. It yields the protein CASSLEGSGEQFF. Full variable domain (missing parts from reference TRBV5-1 and TRBJ2-1): KAGVTQTPRYLIKTRGQQVTLSCSPISGHRSVSWYQQTPGQGLQFLFEYFSETQRNKGNFPGRFSGRQFSNSRSEMNVSTLELGDSALYLCASSLEGSGEQFFGPGTRLTVL.

The chain recombines TRBV7-8 with TRBJ2-3, with 10 bases matching TRBD2. Per germline, CDR1 SGHVS and CDR2 FQNEAQ. V shed 5 bases, J shed 0 bases, and the junction held 14 bases outside the gene matches. The CDR3 extends over 19 amino acids. The DNA for the CDR3 is TGTGCCAGCAGCCCCCACGGTAGCGGGGGGCTCCGGAGCACAGATACGCAGTATTTT. This codes for CASSPHGSGGLRSTDTQYF.

In this sample, this clone turned up a few times. The chain recombines TRBV6-5 with TRBJ1-1; D possibly corresponds to TRBD1 (6 bases). This CDR3 region has 13 residues. Germline lookup yields CDR1 MNHEY and CDR2 SVGAGI. Between the trimmed V and J ends, which lost 8 bases and 4 bases, there was a span of 14 bases. The CDR3 region is CASAWGAGTEAFF. For the CDR3, the DNA is TGTGCCAGCGCGTGGGGGGCTGGCACTGAAGCTTTCTTT.

This chain joins TRBV5-1 and TRBJ2-3; TRBD2 agrees at 8 bases. CDR3 size: 17 residues. V shed 0 bases and J 3 bases; nucleotides not matched to a gene: 9. Looked up from germline, CDR1 is SGHRS and CDR2 is YFSETQ. This CDR3 reads CASSLDGTRRRTDTQYF. In nucleotides, the CDR3 is TGCGCCAGCAGCTTGGATGGGACTAGAAGGAGGACAGATACGCAGTATTTT.

V usage is TRBV11-2 and J usage is TRBJ2-4; no clear D. This CDR3 comprises 15 residues. Germline loops: CDR1 SGHAT, CDR2 FQNNGV. V was pared by 7 bases and J by 0 bases, with 13 bases between. CDR3 amino acids: CASTSRALAKNIQYF. The CDR3, as DNA: TGTGCCAGCACCTCCCGGGCTCTAGCCAAAAACATTCAGTACTTC.

V and J are TRBV6-6 and TRBJ2-3; 7 nucleotides match TRBD2. CDR3 length: 16 residues. Germline-derived CDR1 and CDR2 are MNHNY and SVGAGI (reference sequence). The V and J ends lost 6 bases and 5 bases, in that order; junction bases with no gene match: 14. CDR3 region: CASSPRTSPEVDTQYF. The CDR3 coding sequence is TGTGCCAGCAGCCCTAGGACTAGTCCAGAGGTAGATACGCAGTATTTT.

This clone was observed a few times. The gene calls are TRBV28 and TRBJ1-2, with D unresolved. Germline assignment: CDR1 MDHEN and CDR2 SYDVKM. V lost 0 bases and J 2 bases, leaving 4 bases between the germline ends. The CDR3 is made up of 13 amino acids. CDR3 nucleotide sequence: TGTGCCAGCAGTTTATGGGACAACTATGGCTACACCTTC. It translates to CASSLWDNYGYTF.

V is TRBV7-8 and J is TRBJ2-1; 7 bases line up with TRBD1. The CDR3 loop spans 15 amino acids. Trimming took 5 bases from V and 0 from J; bases not matched to a gene: 4. CDR1 is SGHVS, CDR2 FQNEAQ, per germline. The CDR3 region has the DNA TGTGCCAGCAGCACGACAGGGACCTCCTACAATGAGCAGTTCTTC. Its protein is CASSTTGTSYNEQFF.

The chain links TRBV4-3 to TRBJ2-5; 8 nucleotides align to TRBD2. Unmatched junction bases numbered 1, after V lost 3 bases and J lost 7 bases. The germline V gene encodes CDR1 LGHNA and CDR2 YSLEER. The CDR3 is made up of 12 amino acids. The CDR3 DNA is TGCGCCAGCAGCCACCTAGCGGGGACCCAGTACTTC. Protein sequence: CASSHLAGTQYF.

The V and J genes are TRBV27 and TRBJ2-7; D remains unclear. Germline V gene data show CDR1 as MNHEY and CDR2 as SMNVEV (reference sequence). V lost 5 bases and J 7 bases, leaving 21 bases between the germline ends. The CDR3 totals 15 residues. Written as DNA, the CDR3 is TGTGCCAGCAGTCCGGACGGGTGGGCTTCGGGTGAGCAGTACTTC. Translating gives CASSPDGWASGEQYF.

The rearrangement uses TRBV4-2 and TRBJ1-5, with TRBD1 as a possible D gene (5 bases). Per the germline V gene, CDR1 is LGHNA and CDR2 is YNFKEQ. CDR3 size: 14 residues. Trimming took 2 bases from V and 3 from J, leaving 8 bases between them. In nucleotides, the CDR3 is TGTGCCAGCAGCCAAACCGGGGCCAATCAGCCCCAGCATTTT. The encoded protein is CASSQTGANQPQHF.

This clone was seen once. This sequence joins TRBV7-9 and TRBJ1-2; D is ambiguous. The CDR3 has 11 amino acids. CDR1 SEHNR and CDR2 FQNEAQ come from the germline V gene (reference sequence). Trimming stripped 2 bases from V and 7 bases from J, with 5 bases between. This chain's CDR3 is CASSLSTGYTF. The DNA of the CDR3 is TGTGCCAGCAGCTTATCAACTGGCTACACCTTC.

The chain combines TRBV7-9 with TRBJ1-4; no reliable D call. The CDR3 has 12 residues. In germline, CDR1 is SEHNR, CDR2 FQNEAQ (reference sequence). V lost 2 bases to trimming and J lost 7 bases, with 5 bases between them. The CDR3 reads CASSLSSEKLFF. CDR3 nucleotides: TGTGCCAGCAGCTTATCGAGTGAAAAACTGTTTTTT.

The chain uses TRBV4-1 and TRBJ2-3; D is undetermined. V was clipped by 0 bases and J by 2 bases, with 15 bases between them. The CDR3 totals 17 residues. Germline-derived CDR1 and CDR2 are MGHRA and YSYEKL. The CDR3 protein is CASSQDGDRHPTDTQYF. In DNA, the CDR3 is TGCGCCAGCAGCCAAGACGGAGACCGACACCCCACAGATACGCAGTATTTT.

This clone has more than one count but fewer than ten. The chain links TRBV6-1 to TRBJ1-2; D is ambiguous. Germline CDR1 MNHNS, CDR2 SASEGT. This CDR3 has 13 amino acids. Trimming removed 4 bases from V and 5 bases from J, with 11 bases in between. The DNA for the CDR3 is TGTGCCAGCAGTGTCGGGGTTGAGTATGGCTACACCTTC. Encoded protein: CASSVGVEYGYTF.

The CDR3 nucleotides read TGTGCCAGCAGCTTGGACCCACTAGCGGGGGGGCGCACAGATACGCAGTATTTT. Its translation is CASSLDPLAGGRTDTQYF. The chain combines TRBV5-4 with TRBJ2-3; TRBD2 agrees at 13 bases. Per germline, CDR1 SGHNT and CDR2 YYREEE (reference sequence). The trim removed 0 bases at V and 1 base at J, leaving 5 bases unmatched. The CDR3 covers 18 residues.

The V and J genes are TRBV7-9 and TRBJ1-4; 7 positions match TRBD1. The CDR3 covers 14 residues. Germline V gives CDR1 SEHNR, CDR2 FQNEAQ (reference sequence). V gave up 5 bases and J gave up 5 bases; unmatched junction bases: 5. The CDR3 region has the DNA TGTGCCAGCAGCCAAGACAGGGAGAATGAAAAACTGTTTTTT. It specifies CASSQDRENEKLFF. Full variable domain (rest looked up from reference TRBV7-9 and TRBJ1-4): DTGVSQNPRHKITKRGQNVTFRCDPISEHNRLYWYRQTLGQGPEFLTYFQNEAQLEKSRLLSDRFSAERPKGSFSTLEIQRTEQGDSAMYLCASSQDRENEKLFFGSGTQLSVL.

The chain is built from TRBV4-3 and TRBJ2-1; D is ambiguous. Trimming left V 0 bases short and J 0 bases short, with 6 bases between. The CDR3 runs 15 residues. The germline CDR1 and CDR2 sequences are LGHNA and YSLEER. The CDR3 DNA sequence: TGCGCCAGCAGCCAAGACCCCAGCTCCTACAATGAGCAGTTCTTC. Its translation: CASSQDPSSYNEQFF.

V is TRBV5-4 and J is TRBJ2-1; D gene unclear. The germline V gene encodes CDR1 SGHNT and CDR2 YYREEE (reference sequence). Trimming left V 0 bases short and J 9 bases short, with 10 bases between. The CDR3 is 13 amino acids. The CDR3 DNA follows: TGTGCCAGCAGCTTGGCCCGCTCTGGTGAGCAGTTCTTC. Its protein product is CASSLARSGEQFF. Based on the CDR3 plus reference TRBV5-4 and TRBJ2-1, the full variable domain is ETGVTQSPTHLIKTRGQQVTLRCSSQSGHNTVSWYQQALGQGPQFIFQYYREEENGRGNFPPRFSGLQFPNYSSELNVNALELDDSALYLCASSLARSGEQFFGPGTRLTVL.

The chain uses TRBV11-2 and TRBJ2-7; D unclear. The CDR3 covers 12 residues. CDR1 is SGHAT, CDR2 FQNNGV, per germline. With 1 base removed from V and 7 bases from J, the gap between germline ends came to 8 bases. The CDR3: CASSLGVEEQYF. Here the CDR3 DNA reads TGTGCCAGCAGCTTAGGAGTGGAGGAGCAGTACTTC.

The chain carries TRBV7-9 and TRBJ2-5; D is ambiguous. Trimming shortened V by 2 bases and J by 0 bases, and 13 bases separated the two germline ends. The CDR3 has 16 amino acids. Per the germline V gene, CDR1 is SEHNR and CDR2 is FQNEAQ (reference sequence). The CDR3 sequence: CASSLRNYPYQETQYF. CDR3 coding DNA: TGTGCCAGCAGCTTAAGAAACTACCCGTACCAAGAGACCCAGTACTTC.

V and J are TRBV21-1 and TRBJ2-7; the table's D gene call, TRBD2, was not cross checked with the DNA. TRBV21-1 is listed as a pseudogene. The CDR3 has 18 residues. The CDR3 sequence: CASSKVILAGSLDYEQYF. In DNA, the CDR3 is TGTGCCAGCAGCAAAGTTATCCTAGCGGGGTCCCTAGACTACGAGCAGTACTTC.

This clone showed up just once. This rearrangement joins TRBV7-9 to TRBJ2-3, with 9 bases identical to TRBD2. Looked up from germline, CDR1 is SEHNR and CDR2 is FQNEAQ (reference sequence). The junction had 6 bases not matched to a gene; V was cut back by 3 bases and J by 2 bases. The CDR3 has 16 residues. As DNA, the CDR3 is TGTGCCAGCAGCTTCCCTCTAGCGGGACACACAGATACGCAGTATTTT. It yields the protein CASSFPLAGHTDTQYF.

This chain joins TRBV4-3 and TRBJ2-1; the match to TRBD2 covers 8 bases. The V gene end was trimmed by 0 bases and the J gene end by 12 bases; junction bases not matched to a gene: 10. The CDR3 length is 15 residues. The germline V gene encodes CDR1 LGHNA and CDR2 YSLEER. The CDR3 protein is CASSQDSGGGTRQFF. The DNA for the CDR3 is TGCGCCAGCAGCCAAGACTCGGGGGGGGGCACTCGGCAGTTCTTC.

CDR3 sequence (DNA): TGTGCCAGCAGCCCGCTGGCTAGCGGGGAATCCTACGAGCAGTACTTC. Protein sequence: CASSPLASGESYEQYF. The rearrangement uses TRBV13 and TRBJ2-7; 9 bases align to TRBD2. Germline assignment: CDR1 PRHDT and CDR2 FYEKMQ (reference sequence). V gave up 5 bases and J gave up 1 base; unmatched junction bases: 9. There are 16 residues in the CDR3. Combining the CDR3 with reference TRBV13 and TRBJ2-7 gives the whole variable domain AAGVIQSPRHLIKEKRETATLKCYPIPRHDTVYWYQQGPGQDPQFLISFYEKMQSDKGSIPDRFSAQQFSDYHSELNMSSLELGDSALYFCASSPLASGESYEQYFGPGTRLTVT.